This T cell receptor beta chain appears in the sequencing data of a study of CD8 T cells in ankylosing spondylitis. Study results and limitations: Significantly higher representation of disease-linked clones was reported for matched ankylosing spondylitis synovial fluid. The study identified a TCR beta motif of under ten highly homologous variants that appeared characteristic of ankylosing spondylitis blood. Relatively rare in peripheral blood, disease-linked clones were also CD8+.

The V and J ends lost 6 bases and 0 bases respectively, with 8 bases between them. The CDR3 loop spans 13 amino acids. Per germline, CDR1 MNHNS and CDR2 SASEGT. About this clonotype itself: Its cognate antigen is unknown.

As the method for making TCR beta libraries, quantitative 5'-RACE with molecular barcodes was used. TCRdb re-derived calls from the 5' RACE reads in MiXCR, one entry per CDR3 protein. The table lists 250,000 to 350,000 distinct CDR3 sequences, less than 25% of them singletons. The V and J genes are TRBV6-1 and TRBJ2-5; D not certain. The sequenced material came from blood, either unsorted or a sorted T cell fraction (not recorded which). The source of this sequence is a female donor with ankylosing spondylitis or in good health (not recorded which). CDR3 DNA: TGTGCCAGCAGGGGAAACCACCAAGAGACCCAGTACTTC. It translates to CASRGNHQETQYF.